This TCR beta chain was sequenced in a study of CD8 T cells in ankylosing spondylitis. Deletions cut 1 base from V and 1 base from J, with 14 bases between. Germline V gives CDR1 DFQATT, CDR2 SNEGSKA (reference sequence). The CDR3 runs 16 residues. At least ten counts were recorded for this clonotype. Via MiXCR, TCRdb re-called the 5' RACE reads, giving one row per CDR3 protein. The sample records a few hundred thousand distinct CDR3 sequences, less than 25% being singletons. This TCR was recovered from a female donor with ankylosing spondylitis or in good health (not recorded which). The chain carries TRBV20-1 and TRBJ2-4, with D tentatively TRBD2 (5 bases). What was sequenced was blood, either unsorted or a sorted T cell fraction (not recorded which). CDR3 amino acids: CSARVGWERAKNIQYF. The CDR3 DNA is TGCAGTGCTAGAGTGGGTTGGGAGCGGGCCAAAAACATTCAGTACTTC.